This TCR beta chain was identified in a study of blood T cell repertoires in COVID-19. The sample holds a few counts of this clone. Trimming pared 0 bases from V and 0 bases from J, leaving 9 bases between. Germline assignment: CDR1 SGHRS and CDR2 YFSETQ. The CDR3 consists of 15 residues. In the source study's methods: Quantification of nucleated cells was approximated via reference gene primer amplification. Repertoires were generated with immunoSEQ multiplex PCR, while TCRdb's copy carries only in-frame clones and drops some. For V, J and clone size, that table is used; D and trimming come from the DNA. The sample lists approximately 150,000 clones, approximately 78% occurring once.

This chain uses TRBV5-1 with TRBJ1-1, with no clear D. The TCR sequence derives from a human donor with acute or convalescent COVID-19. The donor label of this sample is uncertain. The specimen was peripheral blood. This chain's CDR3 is CASSLGAQMNTEAFF. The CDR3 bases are TGCGCCAGCAGCTTGGGGGCACAAATGAACACTGAAGCTTTCTTT.